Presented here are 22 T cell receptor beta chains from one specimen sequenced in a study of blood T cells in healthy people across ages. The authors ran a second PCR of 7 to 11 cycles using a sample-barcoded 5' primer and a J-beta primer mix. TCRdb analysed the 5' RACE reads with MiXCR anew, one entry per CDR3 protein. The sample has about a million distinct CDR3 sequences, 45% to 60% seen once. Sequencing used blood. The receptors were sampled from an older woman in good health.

CDR3 coding DNA: TGTGCCAGCAGACGGCCGGGACAGGGGTTCTACGAGCAGTACTTC. Protein product: CASRRPGQGFYEQYF. The rearrangement links TRBV11-2 to TRBJ2-4; 10 bases fit TRBD1. TRBJ2-7 matches the DNA end more closely, so the J call is doubtful. This CDR3 is built from 15 residues. Germline-derived CDR1 and CDR2 are SGHAT and FQNNGV.

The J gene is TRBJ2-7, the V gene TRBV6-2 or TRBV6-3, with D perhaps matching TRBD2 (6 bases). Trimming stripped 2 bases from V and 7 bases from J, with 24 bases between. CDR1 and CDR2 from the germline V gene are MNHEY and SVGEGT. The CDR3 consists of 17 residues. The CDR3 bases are TGTGCCAGCAGTTACATATTGGGGCAGGGAGGAGGCCATGAGCAGTACTTC. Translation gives CASSYILGQGGGHEQYF.

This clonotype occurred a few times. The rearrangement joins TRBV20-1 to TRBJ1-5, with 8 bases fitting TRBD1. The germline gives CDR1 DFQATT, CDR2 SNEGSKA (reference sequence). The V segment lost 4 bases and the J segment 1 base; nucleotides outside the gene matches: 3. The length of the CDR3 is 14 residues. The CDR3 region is CSATNRGSNQPQHF. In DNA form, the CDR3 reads TGCAGTGCTACAAACAGGGGGAGCAATCAGCCCCAGCATTTT.

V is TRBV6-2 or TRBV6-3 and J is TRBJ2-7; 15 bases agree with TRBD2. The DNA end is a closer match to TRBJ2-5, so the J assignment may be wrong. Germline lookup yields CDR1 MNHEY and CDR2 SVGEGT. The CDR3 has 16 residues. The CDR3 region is CASSTSGTSGRETQYF. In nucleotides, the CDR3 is TGTGCCAGCAGTACTTCCGGGACTAGCGGGAGGGAGACCCAGTACTTC.

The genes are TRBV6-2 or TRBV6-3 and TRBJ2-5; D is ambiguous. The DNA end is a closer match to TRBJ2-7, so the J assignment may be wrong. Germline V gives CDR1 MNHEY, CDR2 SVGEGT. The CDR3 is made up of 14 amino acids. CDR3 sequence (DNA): TGTGCCAGCAGTTACTTCCCCCAGGCCGACGAGCAGTACTTC. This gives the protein CASSYFPQADEQYF.

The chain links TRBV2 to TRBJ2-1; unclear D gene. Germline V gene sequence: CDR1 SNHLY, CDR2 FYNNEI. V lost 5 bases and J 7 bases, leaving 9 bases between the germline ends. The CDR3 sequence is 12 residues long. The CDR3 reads CASSRDLNEQFF. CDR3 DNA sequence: TGTGCCAGCAGTCGTGACCTGAATGAGCAGTTCTTC.

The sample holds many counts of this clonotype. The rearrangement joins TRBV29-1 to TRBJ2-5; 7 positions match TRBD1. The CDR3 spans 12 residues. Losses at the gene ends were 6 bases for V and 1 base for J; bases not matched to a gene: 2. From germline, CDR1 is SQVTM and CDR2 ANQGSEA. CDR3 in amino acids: CSVRDSQETQYF. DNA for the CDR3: TGCAGCGTCCGGGACAGCCAAGAGACCCAGTACTTC.

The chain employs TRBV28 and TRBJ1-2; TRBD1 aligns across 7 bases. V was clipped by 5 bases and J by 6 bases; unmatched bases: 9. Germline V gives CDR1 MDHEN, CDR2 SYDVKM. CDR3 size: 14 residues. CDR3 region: CASSAVQGLHGYTF. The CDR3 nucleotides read TGTGCCAGCAGTGCAGTACAGGGGTTGCATGGCTACACCTTC.

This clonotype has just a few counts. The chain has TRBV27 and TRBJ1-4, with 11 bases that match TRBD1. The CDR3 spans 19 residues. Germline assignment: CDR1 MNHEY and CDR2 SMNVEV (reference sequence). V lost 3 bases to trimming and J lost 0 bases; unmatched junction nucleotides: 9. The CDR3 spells CASSFYPPGQGATNEKLFF. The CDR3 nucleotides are TGTGCCAGCAGTTTCTACCCTCCGGGACAGGGGGCAACTAATGAAAAACTGTTTTTT.

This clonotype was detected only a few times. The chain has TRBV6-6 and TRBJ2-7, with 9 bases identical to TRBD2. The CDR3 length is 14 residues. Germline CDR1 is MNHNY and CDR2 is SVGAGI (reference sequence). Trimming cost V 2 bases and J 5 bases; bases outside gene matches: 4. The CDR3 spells CASSYSSGRNEQYF. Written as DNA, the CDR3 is TGTGCCAGCAGTTACAGTAGCGGGAGAAACGAGCAGTACTTC.

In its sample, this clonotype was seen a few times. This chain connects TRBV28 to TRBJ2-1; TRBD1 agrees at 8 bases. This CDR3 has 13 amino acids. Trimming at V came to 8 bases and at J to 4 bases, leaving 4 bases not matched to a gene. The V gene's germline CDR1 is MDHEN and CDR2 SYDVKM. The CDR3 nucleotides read TGTGCCAGCGAACAGGGGGAATACAATGAGCAGTTCTTC. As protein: CASEQGEYNEQFF.

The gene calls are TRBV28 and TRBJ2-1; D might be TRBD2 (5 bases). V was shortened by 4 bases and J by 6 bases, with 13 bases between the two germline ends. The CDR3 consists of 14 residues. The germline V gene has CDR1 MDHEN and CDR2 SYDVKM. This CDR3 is CASSSLRRINEQFF. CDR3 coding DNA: TGTGCCAGCAGTTCCTTGCGGAGGATCAATGAGCAGTTCTTC.

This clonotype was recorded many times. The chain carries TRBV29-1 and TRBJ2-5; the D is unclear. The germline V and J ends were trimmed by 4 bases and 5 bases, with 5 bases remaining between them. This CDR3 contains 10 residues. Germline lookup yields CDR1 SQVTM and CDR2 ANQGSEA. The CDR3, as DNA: TGCAGCGTTGCGCGTGAGACCCAGTACTTC. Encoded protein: CSVARETQYF. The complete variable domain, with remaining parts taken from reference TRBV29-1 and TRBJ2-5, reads SAVISQKPSRDICQRGTSLTIQCQVDSQVTMMFWYRQQPGQSLTLIATANQGSEATYESGFVIDKFPISRPNLTFSTLTVSNMSPEDSSIYLCSVARETQYFGPGTRLLVL.

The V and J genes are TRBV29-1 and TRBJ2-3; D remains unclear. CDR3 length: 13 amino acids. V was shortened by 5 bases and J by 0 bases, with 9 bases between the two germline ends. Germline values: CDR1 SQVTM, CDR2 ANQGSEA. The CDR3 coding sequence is TGCAGCGTTACTACTCCTAGCACAGATACGCAGTATTTT. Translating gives CSVTTPSTDTQYF.

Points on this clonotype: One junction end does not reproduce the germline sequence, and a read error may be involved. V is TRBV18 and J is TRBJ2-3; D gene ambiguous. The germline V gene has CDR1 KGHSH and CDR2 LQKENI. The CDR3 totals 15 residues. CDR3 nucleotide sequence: TGTGCCAGCTCACCACAATATCTGGGAACAGATACGCGGTATTTT. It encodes CASSPQYLGTDTRYF.

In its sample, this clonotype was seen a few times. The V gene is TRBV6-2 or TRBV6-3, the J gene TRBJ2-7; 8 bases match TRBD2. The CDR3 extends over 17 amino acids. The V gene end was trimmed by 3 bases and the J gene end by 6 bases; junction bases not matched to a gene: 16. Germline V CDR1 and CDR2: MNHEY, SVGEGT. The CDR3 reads CASSYPPTSAKRSEQYF. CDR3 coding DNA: TGTGCCAGCAGTTATCCACCGACTAGCGCTAAAAGAAGCGAGCAGTACTTC.

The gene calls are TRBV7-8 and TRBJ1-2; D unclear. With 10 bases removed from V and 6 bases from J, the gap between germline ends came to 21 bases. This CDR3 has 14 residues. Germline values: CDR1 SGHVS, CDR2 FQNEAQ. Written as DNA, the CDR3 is TGTGCCACACGGGCGAAGACGTTCTTTGATGGCTACACCTTC. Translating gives CATRAKTFFDGYTF.

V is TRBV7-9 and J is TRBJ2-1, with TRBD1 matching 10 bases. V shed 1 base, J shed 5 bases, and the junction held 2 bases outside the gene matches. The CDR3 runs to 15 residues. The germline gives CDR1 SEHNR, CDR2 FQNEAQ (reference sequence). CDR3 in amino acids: CASSLGQGAHNEQFF. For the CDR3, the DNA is TGTGCCAGCAGCTTAGGACAGGGGGCCCACAATGAGCAGTTCTTC.

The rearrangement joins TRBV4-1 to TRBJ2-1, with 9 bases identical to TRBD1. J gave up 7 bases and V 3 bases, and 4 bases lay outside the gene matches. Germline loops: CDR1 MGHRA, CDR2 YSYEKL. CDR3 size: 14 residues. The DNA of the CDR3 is TGCGCCAGCAGCCACCTACAGGGGGCAAATGAGCAGTTCTTC. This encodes CASSHLQGANEQFF.

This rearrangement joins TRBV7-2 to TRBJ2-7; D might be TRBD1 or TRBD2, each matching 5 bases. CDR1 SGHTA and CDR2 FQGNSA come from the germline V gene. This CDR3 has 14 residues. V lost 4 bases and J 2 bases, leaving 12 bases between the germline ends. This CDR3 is CASSSGTQTYEQYF. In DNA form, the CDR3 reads TGTGCCAGCAGCTCCGGGACCCAGACCTACGAGCAGTACTTC. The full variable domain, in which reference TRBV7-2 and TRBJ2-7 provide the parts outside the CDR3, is GAGVSQSPSNKVTEKGKDVELRCDPISGHTALYWYRQSLGQGLEFLIYFQGNSAPDKSGLPSDRFSAERTGGSVSTLTIQRTQQEDSAVYLCASSSGTQTYEQYFGPGTRLTVT.

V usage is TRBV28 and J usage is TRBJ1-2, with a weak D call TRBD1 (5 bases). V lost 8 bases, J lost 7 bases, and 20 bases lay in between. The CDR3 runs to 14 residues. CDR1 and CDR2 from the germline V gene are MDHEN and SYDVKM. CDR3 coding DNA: TGTGCCAGCCGCTACACCCTGGGGGTAGGTGGCTACACCTTC. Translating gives CASRYTLGVGGYTF.

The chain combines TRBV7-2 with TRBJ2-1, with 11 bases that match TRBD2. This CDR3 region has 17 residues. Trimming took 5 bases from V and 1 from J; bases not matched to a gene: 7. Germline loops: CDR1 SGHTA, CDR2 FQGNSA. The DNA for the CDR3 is TGTGCCAGCAGCCGATTTAGCGGGAGGGGGTCCTACAATGAGCAGTTCTTC. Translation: CASSRFSGRGSYNEQFF. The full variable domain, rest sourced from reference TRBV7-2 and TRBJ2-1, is GAGVSQSPSNKVTEKGKDVELRCDPISGHTALYWYRQSLGQGLEFLIYFQGNSAPDKSGLPSDRFSAERTGGSVSTLTIQRTQQEDSAVYLCASSRFSGRGSYNEQFFGPGTRLTVL.